One sample yielded the 7 T cell receptor beta chains listed below, sequenced in a study of blood T cell repertoires in COVID-19. Sequenced by immunoSEQ multiplex PCR; TCRdb stores in-frame clones only, minus some. The sample has roughly 280,000 clones; 80% to 90% are singletons. The sequenced sample was peripheral blood. The receptors here all came from a woman in her 70s with acute or convalescent COVID-19.

This clone occurred once. The V and J genes are TRBV2 and TRBJ1-2; TRBD1 agrees at 8 bases. This CDR3 is built from 13 residues. The junction had 8 bases not matched to a gene; V was cut back by 6 bases and J by 8 bases. Germline CDR1 SNHLY, CDR2 FYNNEI. DNA of the CDR3: TGTGCCAGCAGGGGGGGGACAGGAGAGGGCTACACCTTC. As protein: CASRGGTGEGYTF.

The V gene is TRBV7-2, the J gene TRBJ2-5; possible D gene TRBD2, 6 bases. Trimming took 5 bases from V and 6 from J, leaving 16 bases between them. The CDR3 sequence is 14 residues long. Germline CDR1 SGHTA, CDR2 FQGNSA. CDR3 coding DNA: TGTGCCAGCAGCCCTAGCGCGACTCGGAAGACCCAGTACTTC. This encodes CASSPSATRKTQYF.

CDR3 in DNA: TGTGCCAGCAGCTTAATGGGCTCACCCCTCCACTTT. It codes for CASSLMGSPLHF. This chain links TRBV7-2 with TRBJ1-6; D is unclear. The CDR3 is made up of 12 amino acids. The V end was cut by 2 bases, the J end by 10 bases, with 6 bases between. Germline assignment: CDR1 SGHTA and CDR2 FQGNSA.

The V call is TRBV29-1, the J call TRBJ2-2; 12 bases are a match to TRBD2. This CDR3 is 14 amino acids long. Germline loops: CDR1 SQVTM, CDR2 ANQGSEA. Trimming at V came to 5 bases and at J to 4 bases, leaving 2 bases not matched to a gene. CDR3 in amino acids: CSVRLAGVTGELFF. The CDR3 region has the DNA TGCAGCGTTAGACTAGCGGGGGTCACCGGGGAGCTGTTTTTT.

As DNA, the CDR3 is TGTGCCATCAGTGAACCAGGGAGCAATCAGCCCCAGCATTTT. Its translation: CAISEPGSNQPQHF. The chain has TRBV10-3 and TRBJ1-5, with D tentatively TRBD1 (5 bases). From germline, CDR1 is ENHRY and CDR2 SYGVKD. This CDR3 is 14 amino acids long. Trimming stripped 3 bases from V and 1 base from J, with 7 bases between.

DNA of the CDR3: TGTGCCAGCAGTTTAGGGGCGGGGTACTCTGAAGCTTTCTTT. Amino acid sequence: CASSLGAGYSEAFF. The V call is TRBV27, the J call TRBJ1-1; D is possibly TRBD1 (5 bases). The germline V gene encodes CDR1 MNHEY and CDR2 SMNVEV (reference sequence). The V and J ends lost 2 bases and 6 bases respectively, with 13 bases between them. The CDR3 totals 14 residues.

The V and J genes are TRBV24-1 and TRBJ2-3; 12 nucleotides match TRBD2. J was trimmed by 3 bases and V by 7 bases; bases with no gene match: 7. There are 16 residues in the CDR3. The germline V gene has CDR1 KGHDR and CDR2 SFDVKD. The CDR3 DNA follows: TGTGCCACCAGGGCTAGCGGGGGGGCAGGGACAGATACGCAGTATTTT. Protein product: CATRASGGAGTDTQYF.